This is a list of T cell receptor beta chains from one sample in a study of OX40 agonist ivuxolimab in advanced cancers. Profiled with immunoSEQ multiplex PCR; TCRdb holds only in-frame clones, not every one. Of approximately 8,000 clones in the sample, more than 65% were seen once. The source was CD4+ or CD8+ T cells sorted from blood, collected in a trial of the OX40 agonist ivuxolimab. These receptors were taken from an adult with an advanced solid tumor such as melanoma, head and neck, liver or kidney cancer. CDR3s include the opening cysteine and the closing phenylalanine or tryptophan. Expanded clones get a size class; other rows say once, few or many, or leave the size out.

>TRBV7-2|NA|16|TRBJ1-2
CASSLVRDRGYRGYTF
>TRBV10-3|NA|13|TRBJ1-5
CAISGDIYQPQHF
>TRBV5-1|NA|14|TRBJ2-1
CASSLTRGYNEQFF
>TRBV6-5|NA|13|TRBJ2-1
CASSYYNGHEQFF
>TRBV25-1|NA|17|TRBJ2-5
CASSEPPGRLARETQYF
>TRBV6-4|few|15|TRBJ2-1
CASSETSGGAGEQFF
>TRBV7-9|NA|12|TRBJ2-7
CASSLGGAEQYF
>TRBV4-3|NA|16|TRBJ2-1
CASSQGGIQGYNEQFF
>TRBV27|NA|17|TRBJ2-4
CASSPAGTGTGMNIQYF
>TRBV27|NA|11|TRBJ2-1
CATRLYNEQFF
>TRBV6-5|few|15|TRBJ2-3
CASSLAGTPGDTQYF
>TRBV28|NA|15|TRBJ2-3
CASRYGEILSDTQYF
>TRBV7-9|once|14|TRBJ1-2
CASSAGGSNYGYTF